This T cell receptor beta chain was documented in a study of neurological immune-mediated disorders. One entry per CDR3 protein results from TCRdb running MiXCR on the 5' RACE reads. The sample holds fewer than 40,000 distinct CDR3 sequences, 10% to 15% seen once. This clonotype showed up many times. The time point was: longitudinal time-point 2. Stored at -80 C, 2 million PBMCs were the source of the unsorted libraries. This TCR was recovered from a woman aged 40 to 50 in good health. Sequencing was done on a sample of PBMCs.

CDR3 sequence: CASSFAREGQSEQFF. The CDR3 coding sequence is TGCGCCAGCAGCTTCGCTCGGGAGGGCCAGAGTGAGCAGTTCTTC. The chain uses TRBV5-1 and TRBJ2-1, with TRBD2 identical over 8 bases. Germline V gene lookup returns CDR1 SGHRS and CDR2 YFSETQ. This CDR3 is 15 amino acids long. V was pared by 2 bases and J by 9 bases, with 10 bases of the junction left unmatched.